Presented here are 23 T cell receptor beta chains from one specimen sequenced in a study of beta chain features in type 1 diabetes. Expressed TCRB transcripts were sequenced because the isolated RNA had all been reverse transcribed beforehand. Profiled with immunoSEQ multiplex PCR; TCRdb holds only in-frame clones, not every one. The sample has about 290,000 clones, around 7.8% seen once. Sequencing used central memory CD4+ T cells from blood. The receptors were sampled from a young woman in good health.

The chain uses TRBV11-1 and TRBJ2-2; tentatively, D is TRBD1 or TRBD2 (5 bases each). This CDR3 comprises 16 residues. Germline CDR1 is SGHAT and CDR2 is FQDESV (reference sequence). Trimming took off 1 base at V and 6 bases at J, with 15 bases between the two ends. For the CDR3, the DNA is TGTGCCAGCAGCTTAGATGGGGGATCCTTGGCCGGGGAGCTGTTTTTT. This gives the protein CASSLDGGSLAGELFF. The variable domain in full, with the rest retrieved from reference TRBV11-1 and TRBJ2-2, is EAEVAQSPRYKITEKSQAVAFWCDPISGHATLYWYRQILGQGPELLVQFQDESVVDDSQLPKDRFSAERLKGVDSTLKIQPAELGDSAMYLCASSLDGGSLAGELFFGEGSRLTVL.

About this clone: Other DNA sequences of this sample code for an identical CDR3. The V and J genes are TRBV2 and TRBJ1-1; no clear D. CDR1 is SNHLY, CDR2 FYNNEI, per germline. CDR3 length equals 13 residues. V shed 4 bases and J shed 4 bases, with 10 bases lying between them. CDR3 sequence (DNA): TGTGCCAGCAGTGGGAGTGTTGGCACTGAAGCTTTCTTT. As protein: CASSGSVGTEAFF.

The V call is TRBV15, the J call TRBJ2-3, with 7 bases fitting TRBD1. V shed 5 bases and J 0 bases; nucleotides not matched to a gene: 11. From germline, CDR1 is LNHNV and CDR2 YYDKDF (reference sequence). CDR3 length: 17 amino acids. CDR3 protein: CATSPNLRDSSTDTQYF. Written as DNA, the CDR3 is TGTGCCACCAGCCCAAACCTCCGGGACAGCAGCACAGATACGCAGTATTTT. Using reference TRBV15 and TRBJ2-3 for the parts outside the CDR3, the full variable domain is DAMVIQNPRYQVTQFGKPVTLSCSQTLNHNVMYWYQQKSSQAPKLLFHYYDKDFNNEADTPDNFQSRRPNTSFCFLDIRSPGLGDTAMYLCATSPNLRDSSTDTQYFGPGTRLTVL.

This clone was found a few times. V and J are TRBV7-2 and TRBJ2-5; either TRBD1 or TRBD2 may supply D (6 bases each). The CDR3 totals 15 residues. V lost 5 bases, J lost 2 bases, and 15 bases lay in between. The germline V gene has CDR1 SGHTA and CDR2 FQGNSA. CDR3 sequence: CASSPARRGQETQYF. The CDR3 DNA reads TGTGCCAGCAGCCCAGCCCGGAGGGGGCAAGAGACCCAGTACTTC.

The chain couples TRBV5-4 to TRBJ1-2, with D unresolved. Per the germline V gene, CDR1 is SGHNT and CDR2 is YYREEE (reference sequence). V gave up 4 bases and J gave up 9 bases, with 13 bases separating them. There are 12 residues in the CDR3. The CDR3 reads CASSPQDPRYTF. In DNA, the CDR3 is TGTGCCAGCAGCCCGCAAGATCCTCGCTACACCTTC.

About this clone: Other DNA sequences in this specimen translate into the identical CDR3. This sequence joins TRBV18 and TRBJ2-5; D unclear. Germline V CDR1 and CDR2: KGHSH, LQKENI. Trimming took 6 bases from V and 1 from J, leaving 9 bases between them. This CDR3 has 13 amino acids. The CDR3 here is CASSPTVQETQYF. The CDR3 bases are TGTGCCAGCTCCCCGACGGTCCAAGAGACCCAGTACTTC.

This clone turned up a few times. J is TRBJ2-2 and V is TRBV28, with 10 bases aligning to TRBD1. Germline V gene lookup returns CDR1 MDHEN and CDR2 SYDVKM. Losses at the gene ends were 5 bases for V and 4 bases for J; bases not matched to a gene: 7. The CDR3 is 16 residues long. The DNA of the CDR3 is TGTGCCAGCAGTCCAGGGGGACAGGGGACCACCGGGGAGCTGTTTTTT. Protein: CASSPGGQGTTGELFF.

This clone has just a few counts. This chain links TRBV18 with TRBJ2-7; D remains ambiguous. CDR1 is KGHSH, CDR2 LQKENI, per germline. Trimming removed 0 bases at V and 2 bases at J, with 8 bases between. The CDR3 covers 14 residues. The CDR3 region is CASSPPTNTYEQYF. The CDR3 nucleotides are TGTGCCAGCTCACCACCAACGAATACCTACGAGCAGTACTTC.

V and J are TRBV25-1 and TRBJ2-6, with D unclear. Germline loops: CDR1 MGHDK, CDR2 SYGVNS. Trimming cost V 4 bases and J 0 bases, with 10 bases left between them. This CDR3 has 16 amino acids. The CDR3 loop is CASSAPGLSGANVLTF. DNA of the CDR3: TGTGCCAGCAGTGCCCCCGGGCTCTCTGGGGCCAACGTCCTGACTTTC.

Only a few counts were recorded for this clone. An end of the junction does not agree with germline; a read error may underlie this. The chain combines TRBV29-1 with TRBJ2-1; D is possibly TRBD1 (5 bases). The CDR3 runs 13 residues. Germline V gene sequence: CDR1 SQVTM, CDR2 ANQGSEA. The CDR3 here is CSVEGYWTTGLIF. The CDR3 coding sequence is TGCAGCGTTGAAGGATATTGGACAACCGGTTTGATCTTC.

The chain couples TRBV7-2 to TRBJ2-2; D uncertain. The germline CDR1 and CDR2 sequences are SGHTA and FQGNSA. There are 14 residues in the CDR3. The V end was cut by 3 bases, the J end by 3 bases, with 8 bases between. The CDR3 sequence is CASSFVRDTGELFF. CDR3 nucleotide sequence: TGTGCCAGCAGCTTCGTTAGAGACACCGGGGAGCTGTTTTTT.

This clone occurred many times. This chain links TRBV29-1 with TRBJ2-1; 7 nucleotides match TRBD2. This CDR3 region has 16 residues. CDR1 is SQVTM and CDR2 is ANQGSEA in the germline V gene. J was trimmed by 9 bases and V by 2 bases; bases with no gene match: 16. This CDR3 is CSVETFAGVGWGEQFF. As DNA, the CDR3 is TGCAGCGTTGAAACTTTTGCGGGAGTTGGTTGGGGTGAGCAGTTCTTC.

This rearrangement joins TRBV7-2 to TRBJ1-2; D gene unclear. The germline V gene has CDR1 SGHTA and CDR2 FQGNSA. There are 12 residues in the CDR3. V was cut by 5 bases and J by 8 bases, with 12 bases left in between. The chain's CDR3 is CASSRLERGYTF. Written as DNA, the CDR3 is TGTGCCAGCAGCAGACTGGAGAGAGGCTACACCTTC. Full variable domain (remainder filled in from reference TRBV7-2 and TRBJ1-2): GAGVSQSPSNKVTEKGKDVELRCDPISGHTALYWYRQSLGQGLEFLIYFQGNSAPDKSGLPSDRFSAERTGGSVSTLTIQRTQQEDSAVYLCASSRLERGYTFGSGTRLTVV.

The CDR3 spells CASSLTYLSTQFF. In nucleotides, the CDR3 is TGTGCCAGCAGCTTAACTTACTTGAGCACGCAGTTCTTC. This chain joins TRBV7-2 and TRBJ2-1, with D hard to call. CDR1 and CDR2 from the germline V gene are SGHTA and FQGNSA. The CDR3 is made up of 13 amino acids. Deletions cut 2 bases from V and 12 bases from J, with 14 bases between.

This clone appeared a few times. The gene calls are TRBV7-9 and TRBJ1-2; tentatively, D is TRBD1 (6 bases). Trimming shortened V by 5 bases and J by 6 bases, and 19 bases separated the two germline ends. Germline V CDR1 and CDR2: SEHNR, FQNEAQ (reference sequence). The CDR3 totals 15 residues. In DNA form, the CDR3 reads TGTGCCAGCAGCCCCAACTCAGGGACATCACATGGCTACACCTTC. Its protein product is CASSPNSGTSHGYTF.

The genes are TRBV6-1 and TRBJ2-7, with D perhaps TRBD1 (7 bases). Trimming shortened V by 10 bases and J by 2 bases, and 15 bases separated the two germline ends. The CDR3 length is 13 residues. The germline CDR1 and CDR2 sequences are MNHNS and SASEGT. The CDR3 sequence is CAIGPGGPYEQYF. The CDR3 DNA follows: TGTGCCATCGGCCCAGGGGGGCCCTACGAGCAGTACTTC.

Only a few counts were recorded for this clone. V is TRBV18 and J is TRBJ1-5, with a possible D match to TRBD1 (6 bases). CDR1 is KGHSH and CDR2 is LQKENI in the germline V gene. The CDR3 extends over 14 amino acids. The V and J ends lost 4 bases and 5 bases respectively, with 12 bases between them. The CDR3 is CASSLGQADQPQHF. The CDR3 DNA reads TGTGCCAGCTCACTGGGACAAGCCGATCAGCCCCAGCATTTT.

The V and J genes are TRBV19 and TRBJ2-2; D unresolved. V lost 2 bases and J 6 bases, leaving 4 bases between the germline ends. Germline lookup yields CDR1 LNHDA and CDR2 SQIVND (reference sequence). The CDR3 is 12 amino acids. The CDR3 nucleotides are TGTGCCAGTAGTATACAGGCCGGGGAGCTGTTTTTT. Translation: CASSIQAGELFF.

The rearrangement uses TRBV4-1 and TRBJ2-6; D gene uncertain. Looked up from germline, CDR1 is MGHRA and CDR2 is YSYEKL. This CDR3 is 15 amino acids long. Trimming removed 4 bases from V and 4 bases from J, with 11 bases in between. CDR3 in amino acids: CASSPSLTGANVLTF. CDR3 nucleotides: TGCGCCAGCAGCCCTTCCCTAACAGGGGCCAACGTCCTGACTTTC.

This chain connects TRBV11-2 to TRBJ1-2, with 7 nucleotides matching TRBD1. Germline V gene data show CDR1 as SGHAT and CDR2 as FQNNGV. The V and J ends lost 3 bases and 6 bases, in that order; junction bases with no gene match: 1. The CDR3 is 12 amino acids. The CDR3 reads CASSFTGDGYTF. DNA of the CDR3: TGTGCCAGCAGCTTTACAGGGGATGGCTACACCTTC.

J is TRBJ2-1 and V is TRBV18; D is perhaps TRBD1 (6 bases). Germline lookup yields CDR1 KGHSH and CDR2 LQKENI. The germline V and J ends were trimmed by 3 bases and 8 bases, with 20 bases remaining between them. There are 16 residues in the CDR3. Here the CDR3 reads CASSPFGGDGRDEQFF. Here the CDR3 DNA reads TGTGCCAGCTCACCGTTTGGGGGCGATGGTCGCGATGAGCAGTTCTTC. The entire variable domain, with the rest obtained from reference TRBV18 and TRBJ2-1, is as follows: NAGVMQNPRHLVRRRGQEARLRCSPMKGHSHVYWYRQLPEEGLKFMVYLQKENIIDESGMPKERFSAEFPKEGPSILRIQQVVRGDSAAYFCASSPFGGDGRDEQFFGPGTRLTVL.

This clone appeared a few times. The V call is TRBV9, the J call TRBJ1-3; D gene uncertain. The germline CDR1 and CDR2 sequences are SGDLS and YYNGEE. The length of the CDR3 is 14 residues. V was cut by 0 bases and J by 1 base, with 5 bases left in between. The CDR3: CASSVASSGNTIYF. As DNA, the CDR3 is TGTGCCAGCAGCGTAGCTTCGTCTGGAAACACCATATATTTT. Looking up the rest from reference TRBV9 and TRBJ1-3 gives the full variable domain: DSGVTQTPKHLITATGQRVTLRCSPRSGDLSVYWYQQSLDQGLQFLIQYYNGEERAKGNILERFSAQQFPDLHSELNLSSLELGDSALYFCASSVASSGNTIYFGEGSWLTVV.

The CDR3 DNA reads as TGTGCCAGCAGCCACACCGGGACTAGCAGGTACCAAGAGACCCAGTACTTC. Protein sequence: CASSHTGTSRYQETQYF. The J gene is TRBJ2-5, the V gene TRBV7-2, with TRBD2 matching over 9 bases. The germline CDR1 and CDR2 sequences are SGHTA and FQGNSA. The CDR3 is 17 residues long. With V trimmed by 5 bases and J by 0 bases, 10 bases remained unmatched.